The text below deals with one T cell receptor beta chain. The data belong to a study of T cell changes during pregnancy in multiple sclerosis. V was shortened by 5 bases and J by 0 bases, with 14 bases between the two germline ends. The CDR3 sequence is 15 residues long. The germline V gene has CDR1 SGHNT and CDR2 YYREEE (reference sequence). Profiling relied on immunoSEQ multiplex PCR, and the TCRdb table lists in-frame clones only, not all of them. The sample yields 47,000 or so clones, around 90% seen once. The TCR was taken from a female donor with multiple sclerosis, enrolled in a pregnancy study. The chain uses TRBV5-4 and TRBJ1-1; TRBD1 might be the D (5 bases). This sample comprised peripheral blood, obtained in the first trimester of pregnancy. Written as DNA, the CDR3 is TGTGCCAGCAGGGGGACTCCCTCTATGAACACTGAAGCTTTCTTT. It is translated as CASRGTPSMNTEAFF. Complete variable domain (other parts from reference TRBV5-4 and TRBJ1-1): ETGVTQSPTHLIKTRGQQVTLRCSSQSGHNTVSWYQQALGQGPQFIFQYYREEENGRGNFPPRFSGLQFPNYSSELNVNALELDDSALYLCASRGTPSMNTEAFFGQGTRLTVV.